The TCR beta chain under discussion was sequenced for a study of cytomegalovirus exposure and HLA in healthy donors. V lost 8 bases, J lost 10 bases, and 8 bases stayed unmatched. Germline CDR1 reads SNHLY; CDR2 reads FYNNEI. This CDR3 comprises 13 residues. Amplification used 60 Vbeta primers and 13 Jbeta primers. Sequencing used immunoSEQ multiplex PCR; TCRdb keeps in-frame clones, though not all of them. This sample carries some 200,000 clones, 84% of them seen once, and the ten largest clones take approximately 2.4%. As regards this clone: Its antigen remains unknown.

Study findings and constraints: Using a false discovery rate of 0.05, a later analysis showed that 15,000 to 20,000 TCR beta sequences were associated with HLA alleles. Common viral pathogens seemed, in a later analysis, to connect with several of the most significant clusters.

The J gene is TRBJ1-6, the V gene TRBV2; 7 nucleotides align to TRBD1. The source of this sequence is a woman aged 45-65 years in good health and CMV-seropositive. Sequences were obtained from PBMCs. This CDR3 reads CASYLAGGSPLHF. CDR3 DNA: TGTGCCAGCTATTTGGCAGGGGGATCACCCCTCCACTTT.